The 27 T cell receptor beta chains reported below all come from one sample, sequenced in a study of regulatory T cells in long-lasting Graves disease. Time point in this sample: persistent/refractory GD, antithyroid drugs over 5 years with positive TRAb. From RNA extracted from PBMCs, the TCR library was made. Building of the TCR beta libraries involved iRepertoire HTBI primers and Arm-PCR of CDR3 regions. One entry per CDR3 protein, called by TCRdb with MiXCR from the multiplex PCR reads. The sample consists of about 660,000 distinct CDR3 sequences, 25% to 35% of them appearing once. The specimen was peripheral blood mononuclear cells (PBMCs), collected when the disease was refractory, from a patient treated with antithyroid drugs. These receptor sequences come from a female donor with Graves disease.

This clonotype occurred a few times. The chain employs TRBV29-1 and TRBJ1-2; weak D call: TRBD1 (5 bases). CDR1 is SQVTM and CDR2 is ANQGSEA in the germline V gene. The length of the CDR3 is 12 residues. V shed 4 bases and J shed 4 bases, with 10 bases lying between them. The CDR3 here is CSVVETAYGYTF. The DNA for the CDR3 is TGCAGCGTTGTGGAGACAGCCTATGGCTACACCTTC.

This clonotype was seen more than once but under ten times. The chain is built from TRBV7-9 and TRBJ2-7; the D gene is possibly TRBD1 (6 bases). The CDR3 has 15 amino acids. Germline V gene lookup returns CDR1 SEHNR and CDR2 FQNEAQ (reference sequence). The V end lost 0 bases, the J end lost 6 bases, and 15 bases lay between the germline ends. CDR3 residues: CASSLALGTFFEQYF. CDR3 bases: TGTGCCAGCAGCTTAGCCTTAGGGACATTCTTCGAGCAGTACTTC.

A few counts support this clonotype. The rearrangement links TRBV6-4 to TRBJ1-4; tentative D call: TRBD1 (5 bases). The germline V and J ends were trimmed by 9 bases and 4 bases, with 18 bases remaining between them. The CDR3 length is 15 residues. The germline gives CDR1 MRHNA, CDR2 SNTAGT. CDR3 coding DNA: TGTGCCAGTTTTAGGGGCGGCGGATTTAATGAAAAACTGTTTTTT. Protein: CASFRGGGFNEKLFF.

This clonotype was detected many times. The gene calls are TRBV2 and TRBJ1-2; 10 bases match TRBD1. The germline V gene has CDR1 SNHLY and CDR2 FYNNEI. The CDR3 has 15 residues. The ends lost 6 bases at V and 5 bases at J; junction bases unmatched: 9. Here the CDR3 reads CASRTGTGALYGYTF. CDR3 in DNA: TGTGCCAGCAGGACCGGGACAGGGGCTTTGTATGGCTACACCTTC.

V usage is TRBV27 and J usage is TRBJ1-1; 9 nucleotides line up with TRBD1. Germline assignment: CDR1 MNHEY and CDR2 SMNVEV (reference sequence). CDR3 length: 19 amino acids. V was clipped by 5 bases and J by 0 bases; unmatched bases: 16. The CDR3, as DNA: TGTGCCAGCAGTCCACCCTGGACAGGGGACTCCAACATGAACACTGAAGCTTTCTTT. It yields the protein CASSPPWTGDSNMNTEAFF.

CDR3 sequence reads: CASTPEGGTGELFF. The CDR3 DNA follows: TGTGCCAGCACCCCAGAGGGAGGGACCGGGGAGCTGTTTTTT. This chain links TRBV11-2 with TRBJ2-2; 7 positions match TRBD2. With V trimmed by 7 bases and J by 5 bases, 7 bases remained unmatched. The germline V gene encodes CDR1 SGHAT and CDR2 FQNNGV. This CDR3 comprises 14 residues.

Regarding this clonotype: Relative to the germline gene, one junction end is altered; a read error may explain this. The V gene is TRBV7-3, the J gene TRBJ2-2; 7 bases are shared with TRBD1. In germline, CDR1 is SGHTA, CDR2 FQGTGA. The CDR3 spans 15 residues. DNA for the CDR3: TGTGCCAGCAGCCGACAGGGAAGAAGCACCGGGGAGCTGCTTTTT. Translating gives CASSRQGRSTGELLF.

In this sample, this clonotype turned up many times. In nucleotides, the CDR3 is TGTGCCAGCATTCTCTCGACAGGGGGGTACACTGAAGCTTTCTTT. Translated: CASILSTGGYTEAFF. This chain joins TRBV28 and TRBJ1-1; 9 nucleotides match TRBD1. Germline V CDR1 and CDR2: MDHEN, SYDVKM. The CDR3 has 15 amino acids. Trimming took 7 bases from V and 3 from J; bases not matched to a gene: 9.

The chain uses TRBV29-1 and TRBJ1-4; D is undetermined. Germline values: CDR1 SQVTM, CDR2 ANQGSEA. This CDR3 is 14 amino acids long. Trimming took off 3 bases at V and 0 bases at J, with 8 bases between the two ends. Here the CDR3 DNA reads TGCAGCGTTGAGCTCTCAGCAACTAATGAAAAACTGTTTTTT. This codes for CSVELSATNEKLFF.

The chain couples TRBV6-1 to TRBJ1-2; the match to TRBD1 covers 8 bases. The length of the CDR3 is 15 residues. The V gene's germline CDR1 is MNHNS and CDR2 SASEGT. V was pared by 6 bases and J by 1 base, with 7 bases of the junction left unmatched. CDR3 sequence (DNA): TGTGCCAGCAGGCGAGGACAGGGCGGTAACTATGGCTACACCTTC. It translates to CASRRGQGGNYGYTF.

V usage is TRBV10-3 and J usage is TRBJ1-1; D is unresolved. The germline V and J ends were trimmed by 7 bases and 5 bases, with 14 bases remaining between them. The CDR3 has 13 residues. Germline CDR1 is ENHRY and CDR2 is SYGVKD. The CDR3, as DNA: TGTGCCATCACCCCTGACGGGGATACTGAAGCTTTCTTT. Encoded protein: CAITPDGDTEAFF.

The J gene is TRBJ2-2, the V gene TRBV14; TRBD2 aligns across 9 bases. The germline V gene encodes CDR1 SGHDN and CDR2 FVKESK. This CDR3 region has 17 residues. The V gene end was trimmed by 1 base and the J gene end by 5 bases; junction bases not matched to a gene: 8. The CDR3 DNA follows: TGTGCCAGCAGCCAAGGGAAGCGGGAGGTACGAACCGGGGAGCTGTTTTTT. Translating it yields CASSQGKREVRTGELFF.

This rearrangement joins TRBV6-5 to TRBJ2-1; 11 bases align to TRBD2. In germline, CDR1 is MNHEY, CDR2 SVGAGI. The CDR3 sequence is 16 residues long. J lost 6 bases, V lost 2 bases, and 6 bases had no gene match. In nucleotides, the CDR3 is TGTGCCAGCAGTTACGGACGACTAGCGGGATCCAATGAGCAGTTCTTC. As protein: CASSYGRLAGSNEQFF.

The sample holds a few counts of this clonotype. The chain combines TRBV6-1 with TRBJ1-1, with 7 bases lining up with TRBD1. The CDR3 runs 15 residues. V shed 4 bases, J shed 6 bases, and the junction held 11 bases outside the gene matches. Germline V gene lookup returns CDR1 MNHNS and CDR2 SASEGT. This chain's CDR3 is CASSAYRDRDPEAFF. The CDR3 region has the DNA TGTGCCAGCAGTGCCTACCGGGACAGAGACCCTGAAGCTTTCTTT.

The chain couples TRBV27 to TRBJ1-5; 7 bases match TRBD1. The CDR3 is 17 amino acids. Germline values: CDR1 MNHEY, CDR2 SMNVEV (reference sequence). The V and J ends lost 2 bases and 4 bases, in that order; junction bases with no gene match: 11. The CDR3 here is CASSLISPGGANQPQHF. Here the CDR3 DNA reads TGTGCCAGCAGTTTAATCTCTCCAGGGGGTGCGAATCAGCCCCAGCATTTT.

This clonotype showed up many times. The chain's CDR3 is CASSLTSSESEQYF. The CDR3 coding sequence is TGTGCCAGCAGTTTAACTAGCTCAGAGAGCGAGCAGTACTTC. This rearrangement joins TRBV12-3 or TRBV12-4 to TRBJ2-7, with D possibly being TRBD2 (6 bases). Trimming removed 2 bases from V and 6 bases from J, with 14 bases in between. The CDR3 runs to 14 residues.

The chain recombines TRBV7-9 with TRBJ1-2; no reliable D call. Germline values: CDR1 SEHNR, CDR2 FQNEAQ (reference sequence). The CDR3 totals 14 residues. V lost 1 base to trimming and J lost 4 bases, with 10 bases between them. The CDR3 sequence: CASSLGLEGYGYTF. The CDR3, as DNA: TGTGCCAGCAGCTTAGGACTGGAGGGCTATGGCTACACCTTC.

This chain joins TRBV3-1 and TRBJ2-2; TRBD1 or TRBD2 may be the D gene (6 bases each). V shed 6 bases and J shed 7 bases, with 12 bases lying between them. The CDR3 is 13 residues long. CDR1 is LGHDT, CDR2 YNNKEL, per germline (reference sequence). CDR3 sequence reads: CASRGAGIGELFF. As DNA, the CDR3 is TGTGCCAGCAGGGGGGCGGGAATCGGGGAGCTGTTTTTT.

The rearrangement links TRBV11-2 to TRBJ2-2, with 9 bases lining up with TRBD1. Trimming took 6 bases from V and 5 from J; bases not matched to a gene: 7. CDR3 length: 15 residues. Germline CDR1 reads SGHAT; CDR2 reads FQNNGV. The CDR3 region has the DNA TGTGCCAGCAGTTTTTTCGGGACAGGGACCGGGGAGCTGTTTTTT. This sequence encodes CASSFFGTGTGELFF. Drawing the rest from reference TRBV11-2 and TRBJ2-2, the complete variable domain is EAGVAQSPRYKIIEKRQSVAFWCNPISGHATLYWYQQILGQGPKLLIQFQNNGVVDDSQLPKDRFSAERLKGVDSTLKIQPAKLEDSAVYLCASSFFGTGTGELFFGEGSRLTVL.

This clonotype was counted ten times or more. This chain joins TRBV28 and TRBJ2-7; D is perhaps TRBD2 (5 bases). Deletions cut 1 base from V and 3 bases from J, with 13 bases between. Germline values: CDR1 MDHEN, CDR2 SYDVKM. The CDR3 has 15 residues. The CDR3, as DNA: TGTGCCAGCAGTTTATCCGGCAGGACTGTCTACGAGCAGTACTTC. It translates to CASSLSGRTVYEQYF.

This CDR3 reads CASSSTGAGGQAKNIQYF. CDR3 DNA sequence: TGTGCCAGCAGTTCCACCGGAGCGGGAGGGCAAGCCAAAAACATTCAGTACTTC. This sequence joins TRBV6-2 or TRBV6-3 and TRBJ2-4, with TRBD2 identical over 10 bases. Germline V CDR1 and CDR2: MNHEY, SVGEGT. The CDR3 length is 18 residues. The V and J ends lost 4 bases and 0 bases, in that order; junction bases with no gene match: 9.

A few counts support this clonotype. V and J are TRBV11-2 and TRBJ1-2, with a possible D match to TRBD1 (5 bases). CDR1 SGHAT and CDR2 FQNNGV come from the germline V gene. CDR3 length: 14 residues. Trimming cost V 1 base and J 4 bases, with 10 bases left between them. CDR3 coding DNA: TGTGCCAGCAGCTTAGCCCCGACAGTCTATGGCTACACCTTC. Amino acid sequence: CASSLAPTVYGYTF. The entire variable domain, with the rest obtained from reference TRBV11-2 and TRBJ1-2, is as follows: EAGVAQSPRYKIIEKRQSVAFWCNPISGHATLYWYQQILGQGPKLLIQFQNNGVVDDSQLPKDRFSAERLKGVDSTLKIQPAKLEDSAVYLCASSLAPTVYGYTFGSGTRLTVV.

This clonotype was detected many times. CDR3 DNA: TGTGCCAGCAGTGCGGACAGGCAGGTTGAGCCCCAGCATTTT. Translation gives CASSADRQVEPQHF. The chain couples TRBV28 to TRBJ1-5, with 7 bases identical to TRBD1. The trim removed 5 bases at V and 8 bases at J, leaving 9 bases unmatched. The CDR3 sequence is 14 residues long. CDR1 is MDHEN and CDR2 is SYDVKM in the germline V gene. The full variable domain, its missing parts supplied by reference TRBV28 and TRBJ1-5, is DVKVTQSSRYLVKRTGEKVFLECVQDMDHENMFWYRQDPGLGLRLIYFSYDVKMKEKGDIPEGYSVSREKKERFSLILESASTNQTSMYLCASSADRQVEPQHFGDGTRLSIL.

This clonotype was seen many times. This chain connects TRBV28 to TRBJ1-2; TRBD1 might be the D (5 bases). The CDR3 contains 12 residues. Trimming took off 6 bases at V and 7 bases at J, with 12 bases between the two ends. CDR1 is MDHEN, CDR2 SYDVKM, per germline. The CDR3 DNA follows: TGTGCCAGCAGCTACGGACATCGTGGCTACACCTTC. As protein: CASSYGHRGYTF.

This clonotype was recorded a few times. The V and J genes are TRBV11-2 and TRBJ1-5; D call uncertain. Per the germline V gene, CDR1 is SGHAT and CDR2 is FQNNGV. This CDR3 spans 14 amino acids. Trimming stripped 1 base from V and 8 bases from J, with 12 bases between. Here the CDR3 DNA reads TGTGCCAGCAGCTTAGGGGTGGATTCGGAGCCCCAGCATTTT. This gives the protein CASSLGVDSEPQHF.

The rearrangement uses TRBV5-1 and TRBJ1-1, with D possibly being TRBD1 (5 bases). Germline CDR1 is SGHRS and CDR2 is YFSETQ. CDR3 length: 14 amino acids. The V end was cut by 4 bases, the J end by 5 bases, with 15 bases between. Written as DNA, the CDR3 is TGCGCCAGCAGCCTCCGGGACGTGGGGACTGAAGCTTTCTTT. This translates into CASSLRDVGTEAFF.

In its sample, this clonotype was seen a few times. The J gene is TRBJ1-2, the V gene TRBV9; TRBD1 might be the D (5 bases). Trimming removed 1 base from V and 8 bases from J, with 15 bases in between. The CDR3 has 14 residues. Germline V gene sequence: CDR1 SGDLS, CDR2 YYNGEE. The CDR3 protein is CASSVRPGSKGYTF. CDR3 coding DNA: TGTGCCAGCAGCGTACGCCCAGGGAGTAAGGGCTACACCTTC.